These T cell receptor beta chains were read from a single sample in a study of T cell changes during pregnancy in multiple sclerosis. Repertoires were generated with immunoSEQ multiplex PCR, while TCRdb's copy carries only in-frame clones and drops some. The sample has around 68,000 clones; around 92% are singletons. The sequencing used peripheral blood, collected in the third trimester of pregnancy. The receptors derive from a female donor in good health, enrolled as a control in a pregnancy study. The CDR3 runs from the conserved cysteine through the conserved F or W. Fields, in order: clone size, D gene, J gene, V gene, CDR3 length, CDR3 DNA, CDR3 protein. A D gene is named only where the DNA matches it firmly. Rows may omit the clone size; those that give it use once, few, many or a size class.

- | TRBD2 | TRBJ2-7 | TRBV6-6 | 12 | TGTGCAGGGGGGCTAGCGGGATACGAGCAGTACTTC | CAGGLAGYEQYF
- | - | TRBJ1-6 | TRBV15 | 16 | TGTGCCACCAGCAGAGATTTACCAGGATTGGATTCACCCCTCCACTTT | CATSRDLPGLDSPLHF
- | TRBD2 | TRBJ2-7 | TRBV5-1 | 19 | TGCGCCAGCAGCTTGGAATCCGGGACTAGCGGGAGGGCCCTCTACGAGCAGTACTTC | CASSLESGTSGRALYEQYF
- | - | TRBJ1-1 | TRBV11-3 | 15 | TGTGCCAGCAGCCCGGGGGGGGCTCTGGAGACTGAAGCTTTCTTT | CASSPGGALETEAFF
- | - | TRBJ2-3 | TRBV20-1 | 11 | TGCAGTGCTACTAGCTTAGGTACGCAGTATTTT | CSATSLGTQYF
few | TRBD1 | TRBJ1-1 | TRBV9 | 16 | TGTGCCAGCTCCTCCGGGACAGGGCCTGGAGAAACTGAAGCTTTCTTT | CASSSGTGPGETEAFF
- | - | TRBJ2-1 | TRBV2 | 15 | TGTGCCAGCGTCCCAGGGCTAAATTCCTACAATGAGCAGTTCTTC | CASVPGLNSYNEQFF
few | TRBD1 | TRBJ2-1 | TRBV5-4 | 17 | TGTGCCAGCAGCTTGGGGGGTACGTGGGACAGGTACAATGAGCAGTTCTTC | CASSLGGTWDRYNEQFF
- | TRBD1 | TRBJ2-7 | TRBV2 | 15 | TGTGCCAGCAAGGGGGCGAGGGGGTCCTCCTACGAGCAGTACTTC | CASKGARGSSYEQYF
- | TRBD2 | TRBJ2-1 | TRBV5-8 | 14 | TGTGCCAGCAGCTCCGGGACTAGCGTTGGTGAGCAGTTCTTC | CASSSGTSVGEQFF
- | TRBD1 | TRBJ1-4 | TRBV19 | 15 | TGTGCCAGTAGTACCGGGACAGCCGATTGGGAAAAACTGTTTTTT | CASSTGTADWEKLFF
- | TRBD2 | TRBJ2-3 | TRBV4-1 | 16 | TGCGCCAGCAGCCAAAGTCTAGCGGGGGCCACAGATACGCAGTATTTT | CASSQSLAGATDTQYF
once | TRBD1 | TRBJ1-2 | TRBV6-5 | 14 | TGTGCCAGCAGTTTCCTACAGGGGAACTATGGCTACACCTTC | CASSFLQGNYGYTF
- | - | TRBJ1-5 | TRBV1 | 17 | TGCACCAGCAGCCAAGAGGAGAGAGGGTGTAAAGGACAGCCCCAGCATTTT | CTSSQEERGCKGQPQHF
- | TRBD1 | TRBJ1-2 | TRBV14 | 16 | TGTGCCAGCAGCCAAGCCGGGACAGGGGGCGGCTATGGCTACACCTTC | CASSQAGTGGGYGYTF
- | TRBD1 | TRBJ2-7 | TRBV7-8 | 13 | TGTGCCAGCAGCCGGGGACAGAAGGTAGAGCAGTACTTC | CASSRGQKVEQYF
- | - | TRBJ2-7 | TRBV18 | 16 | TGTGCCAGCTCACCGAGGGGGGGGTCCTCCTCCTACGAGCAGTACTTC | CASSPRGGSSSYEQYF